These T cell receptor beta chains were read from a single sample in a study of blood T cell repertoires in COVID-19. Repertoires were generated with immunoSEQ multiplex PCR, while TCRdb's copy carries only in-frame clones and drops some. The sample gives 200,000 to 250,000 clones, about four fifths of which show up once; approximately 1.8% is in the top ten. The material sequenced was peripheral blood. The receptors shown here come from a man younger than 40 who had recovered from COVID-19. Each CDR3 is given with its conserved first and last residue. D genes are given only for firm matches. Only some rows state a clone size, as once, few, many or a class for expanded clones.

TRBJ2-5,15,-,once,TRBV7-2,CASSLERAGEETQYF,TGTGCCAGCAGCCTGGAGAGGGCCGGGGAGGAGACCCAGTACTTC
TRBJ1-2,15,-,-,TRBV28,CASSPSDRSNYGYTF,TGTGCCAGCAGTCCGTCGGACAGATCAAACTATGGCTACACCTTC
TRBJ2-5,13,-,-,TRBV6-5,CASRAGNQETQYF,TGTGCCAGCAGGGCGGGGAACCAAGAGACCCAGTACTTC
TRBJ2-3,15,-,-,TRBV6-4,CASSASSGSTDTQYF,TGTGCCAGCAGTGCTTCCAGCGGGTCCACAGATACGCAGTATTTT
TRBJ2-3,16,TRBD2,-,TRBV4-1,CASSLRTSGGTDTQYF,TGCGCCAGCAGCCTTCGGACTAGCGGGGGCACAGATACGCAGTATTTT
TRBJ1-1,16,-,-,TRBV3-1/TRBV3-2,CASSQEGTWAFTEAFF,TGTGCCAGCAGCCAAGAGGGTACATGGGCGTTCACTGAAGCTTTCTTT
TRBJ2-7,13,-,once,TRBV2,CAGSPGHYYEQYF,TGTGCCGGTTCTCCGGGACATTACTACGAGCAGTACTTC
TRBJ1-3,14,-,-,TRBV19,CASSTMGLRNTIYF,TGTGCCAGTAGTACGATGGGACTGAGAAACACCATATATTTT
TRBJ2-2,15,-,-,TRBV9,CASSAYIDSPGELFF,TGTGCCAGCAGCGCGTACATTGACAGTCCCGGGGAGCTGTTTTTT
TRBJ2-1,11,-,-,TRBV29-1,CSVERRGRWFF,TGCAGCGTTGAGCGGCGCGGGCGCTGGTTCTTC
TRBJ1-4,14,TRBD1,-,TRBV7-9,CASSRGQINEKLFF,TGTGCCAGCAGCCGGGGACAGATCAATGAAAAACTGTTTTTT